The rows below give T cell receptor beta chains drawn from one sample of a study of blood T cell repertoires in COVID-19. Sequenced by immunoSEQ multiplex PCR; TCRdb stores in-frame clones only, minus some. The sample yields fewer than 200,000 clones, roughly 87% seen once. Sequencing was done on a sample of peripheral blood. These receptors all stem from a woman between 65 and 79 years old with COVID-19, enrolled during active disease. Each CDR3 is given with its conserved first and last residue. A D gene is named only where the DNA matches it firmly. Clone size is shown for a subset of rows, as once, few, many or a class of expanded clone.

clone_size d_call j_call cdr3_length v_call cdr3_aa cdr3_nt
few - TRBJ2-2 16 TRBV2 CASSEGRVFETGELFF TGTGCCAGCAGTGAAGGCAGGGTCTTCGAGACCGGGGAGCTGTTTTTT
- - TRBJ2-2 19 TRBV27 CASSSWPPGTRLNTGELFF TGTGCCAGCAGTTCCTGGCCCCCCGGGACACGACTGAACACCGGGGAGCTGTTTTTT
- - TRBJ2-1 13 TRBV28 CASSFGAIDEQFF TGTGCCAGCAGTTTTGGGGCTATAGATGAGCAGTTCTTC
- TRBD1 TRBJ1-2 15 TRBV10-3 CAIRGGTERNYGYTF TGTGCCATCAGAGGTGGGACAGAAAGGAACTATGGCTACACCTTC
- - TRBJ2-7 15 TRBV5-4 CASSHNPDKVYEQYF TGTGCCAGCAGCCATAACCCGGACAAAGTCTACGAGCAGTACTTC
- TRBD1 TRBJ2-1 16 TRBV10-3 CAISESGGQGYNEQFF TGTGCCATCAGTGAGTCGGGGGGACAGGGATACAATGAGCAGTTCTTC
- - TRBJ2-5 16 TRBV5-5 CASSTRGTEAFKTQYF TGTGCCAGCAGCACTCGCGGGACAGAGGCGTTCAAGACCCAGTACTTC
once TRBD1 TRBJ1-5 15 TRBV18 CASSWTGATNQPQHF TGTGCCAGCTCATGGACAGGGGCCACTAATCAGCCCCAGCATTTT
- - TRBJ1-3 16 TRBV28 CASSLWSSPSGNTIYF TGTGCCAGCAGTTTATGGTCGAGTCCCTCTGGAAACACCATATATTTT
- TRBD1 TRBJ1-6 15 TRBV2 CASNRDSNSNSPLHF TGTGCCAGCAACCGGGACAGCAATTCCAATTCACCCCTCCACTTT
- TRBD1 TRBJ2-7 15 TRBV10-1 CASSEFLGGTYEQYF TGCGCCAGCAGTGAGTTTTTAGGGGGCACCTACGAGCAGTACTTC
- - TRBJ2-7 14 TRBV11-2 CASSLDGRSYEQYF TGTGCCAGCAGCTTAGATGGTAGATCATACGAGCAGTACTTC